The next 27 T cell receptor beta chains were all read from a single sample in a study of blood T cell repertoires in COVID-19. TCRdb keeps only in-frame clones here, not all; method: immunoSEQ multiplex PCR. Of roughly 250,000 clones detected, 70% to 85% appear once; the ten largest clones hold 4% to 6%. The sequenced sample was peripheral blood. These receptor sequences come from a woman of 80 years or more with active or convalescent COVID-19.

The V gene is TRBV3-1 (or the pseudogene TRBV3-2), the J gene TRBJ1-4; D is ambiguous. The CDR3 sequence is 17 residues long. Germline loops: CDR1 LGHDT, CDR2 YNNKEL (reference sequence). V was pared by 0 bases and J by 0 bases, with 11 bases between. The CDR3 DNA reads TGTGCCAGCAGCCAAGAGCCGGACTTTGCAACTAATGAAAAACTGTTTTTT. Translation: CASSQEPDFATNEKLFF.

This rearrangement joins TRBV30 to TRBJ1-1; TRBD1 matches 7 bases. The CDR3 covers 15 residues. CDR1 and CDR2 (germline): GTSNPN, SVGIG (reference sequence). The V segment lost 0 bases and the J segment 0 bases; nucleotides outside the gene matches: 4. The DNA for the CDR3 is TGTGCCTGGAGTGTACTACAGGGGATGAACACTGAAGCTTTCTTT. Amino acids: CAWSVLQGMNTEAFF.

This clone is a singleton in its sample. The chain couples TRBV29-1 to TRBJ1-2, with D unresolved. Germline V gene data show CDR1 as SQVTM and CDR2 as ANQGSEA. CDR3 length: 10 amino acids. Trimming shortened V by 4 bases and J by 7 bases, and 7 bases separated the two germline ends. The DNA for the CDR3 is TGCAGCGTTGTGTCGGGTGGCTACACCTTC. This gives the protein CSVVSGGYTF.

V gene TRBV27 combines with J gene TRBJ2-3; 14 bases are a match to TRBD2. The CDR3 has 18 residues. V lost 5 bases, J lost 5 bases, and 12 bases stayed unmatched. Germline V gene lookup returns CDR1 MNHEY and CDR2 SMNVEV (reference sequence). CDR3 bases: TGTGCCAGCAGTCTAAGACTAGCGGGGGGGCTTAGGAAAGATACGCAGTATTTT. This sequence encodes CASSLRLAGGLRKDTQYF.

This clone was recorded only once. V is TRBV3-1 (or the pseudogene TRBV3-2) and J is TRBJ2-5; TRBD1 matches 8 bases. Germline V gives CDR1 LGHDT, CDR2 YNNKEL (reference sequence). V lost 6 bases, J lost 0 bases, and 6 bases stayed unmatched. The CDR3 loop spans 15 amino acids. In DNA form, the CDR3 reads TGTGCCAGCAGTACCCGGACAGGGTACCAAGAGACCCAGTACTTC. Translated: CASSTRTGYQETQYF.

The chain is built from TRBV5-1 and TRBJ2-7; D may be TRBD2 (6 bases). Germline CDR1 SGHRS, CDR2 YFSETQ. The CDR3 runs to 15 residues. With 0 bases removed from V and 0 bases from J, the gap between germline ends came to 10 bases. The CDR3 DNA sequence: TGCGCCAGCAGCTTGGGGGAGGCCCTCTCCTACGAGCAGTACTTC. This codes for CASSLGEALSYEQYF. The full variable domain, rest sourced from reference TRBV5-1 and TRBJ2-7, is KAGVTQTPRYLIKTRGQQVTLSCSPISGHRSVSWYQQTPGQGLQFLFEYFSETQRNKGNFPGRFSGRQFSNSRSEMNVSTLELGDSALYLCASSLGEALSYEQYFGPGTRLTVT.

The genes are TRBV2 and TRBJ2-7; TRBD2 aligns across 14 bases. Trimming cost V 4 bases and J 7 bases; bases outside gene matches: 3. CDR1 and CDR2 from the germline V gene are SNHLY and FYNNEI. The CDR3 length is 14 residues. The CDR3 loop reads CASSGRTSGGEQYF. DNA for the CDR3: TGTGCCAGCAGTGGACGGACTAGCGGGGGGGAGCAGTACTTC. The complete variable domain, with remaining parts taken from reference TRBV2 and TRBJ2-7, reads EPEVTQTPSHQVTQMGQEVILRCVPISNHLYFYWYRQILGQKVEFLVSFYNNEISEKSEIFDDQFSVERPDGSNFTLKIRSTKLEDSAMYFCASSGRTSGGEQYFGPGTRLTVT.

This clone was recorded only once. The chain's CDR3 is CASSLAYISYEQYF. The CDR3 DNA is TGTGCCAGCAGCTTAGCGTATATCTCCTACGAGCAGTACTTC. The V call is TRBV7-2, the J call TRBJ2-7; D not resolved. The ends were cut back, 0 bases at V and 0 bases at J, with 6 bases in the middle. Germline CDR1 reads SGHTA; CDR2 reads FQGNSA. The CDR3 has 14 residues.

This clone was seen a single time. The rearrangement joins TRBV11-2 to TRBJ2-3; 8 nucleotides agree with TRBD2. CDR1 and CDR2 from the germline V gene are SGHAT and FQNNGV. After removal of 2 bases from V and 2 bases from J, the junction contained 9 bases not matched to a gene. The length of the CDR3 is 17 residues. The CDR3 DNA follows: TGTGCCAGCAGCTTATCTCCCTCGGGAGGGCTCACAGATACGCAGTATTTT. This gives the protein CASSLSPSGGLTDTQYF.

V is TRBV2 and J is TRBJ2-7, with no clear D. Trimming took off 5 bases at V and 0 bases at J, with 14 bases between the two ends. CDR3 length: 15 amino acids. Looked up from germline, CDR1 is SNHLY and CDR2 is FYNNEI. The CDR3 loop reads CASSSITVSSYEQYF. The DNA of the CDR3 is TGTGCCAGCAGTAGTATTACGGTGAGCTCCTACGAGCAGTACTTC. The entire variable domain, with the rest obtained from reference TRBV2 and TRBJ2-7, is as follows: EPEVTQTPSHQVTQMGQEVILRCVPISNHLYFYWYRQILGQKVEFLVSFYNNEISEKSEIFDDQFSVERPDGSNFTLKIRSTKLEDSAMYFCASSSITVSSYEQYFGPGTRLTVT.

This clone appeared a few times. V and J are TRBV20-1 and TRBJ1-2; D unclear. V lost 2 bases and J 6 bases, leaving 4 bases between the germline ends. CDR1 and CDR2 from the germline V gene are DFQATT and SNEGSKA (reference sequence). The CDR3 runs to 10 residues. The CDR3 reads CSARQDGYTF. As DNA, the CDR3 is TGCAGTGCTAGACAGGATGGCTACACCTTC.

CDR3 nucleotides: TGTGCCAGCGGGACGGGACAGGGAATCGGAAAACTGTTTTTT. Translated, it gives CASGTGQGIGKLFF. The V and J genes are TRBV6-5 and TRBJ1-4; TRBD1 matches at 9 bases. V lost 8 bases and J lost 10; bases outside the gene matches: 11. This CDR3 spans 14 amino acids. Germline V gene lookup returns CDR1 MNHEY and CDR2 SVGAGI.

V gene TRBV11-2 combines with J gene TRBJ1-2, with 8 bases aligning to TRBD1. The CDR3 loop spans 14 amino acids. Germline-derived CDR1 and CDR2 are SGHAT and FQNNGV. V dropped 5 bases and J dropped 4; count of bases not matched to a gene: 6. As DNA, the CDR3 is TGTGCCAGCAGCGGAGGACAGGGTGGCTATGGCTACACCTTC. Translation: CASSGGQGGYGYTF.

This rearrangement joins TRBV2 to TRBJ2-7; 7 bases agree with TRBD1. Unmatched junction bases numbered 7, after V lost 6 bases and J lost 2 bases. The CDR3 loop spans 14 amino acids. Germline V gene sequence: CDR1 SNHLY, CDR2 FYNNEI. CDR3 residues: CASRRQGVTYEQYF. The CDR3 DNA reads as TGTGCCAGCAGGCGACAGGGTGTCACCTACGAGCAGTACTTC.

J is TRBJ1-2 and V is TRBV28; tentative D call: TRBD1 (6 bases). Germline CDR1 reads MDHEN; CDR2 reads SYDVKM. The ends were cut back, 3 bases at V and 5 bases at J, with 22 bases in the middle. The CDR3 length is 17 residues. The DNA of the CDR3 is TGTGCCAGCAGTTTGCTCCAGTACAGGGTCGTGAGTTATGGCTACACCTTC. As protein: CASSLLQYRVVSYGYTF.

This rearrangement joins TRBV19 to TRBJ1-1; no firm D call. Trimming shortened V by 5 bases and J by 6 bases, and 19 bases separated the two germline ends. There are 15 residues in the CDR3. Germline V gene lookup returns CDR1 LNHDA and CDR2 SQIVND (reference sequence). The CDR3 region is CASSQRRTVRSEAFF. The CDR3 bases are TGTGCCAGTAGTCAACGGCGGACTGTACGCTCTGAAGCTTTCTTT.

This chain uses TRBV3-1 (or the pseudogene TRBV3-2) with TRBJ2-5; D call uncertain. The CDR3 loop spans 12 amino acids. Germline V gene sequence: CDR1 LGHDT, CDR2 YNNKEL (reference sequence). V lost 1 base and J lost 5, with 5 bases in between. The CDR3 coding sequence is TGTGCCAGCAGCCAAGTGACTGAGACCCAGTACTTC. Protein: CASSQVTETQYF.

The chain is built from TRBV2 and TRBJ2-7; D remains unclear. Per the germline V gene, CDR1 is SNHLY and CDR2 is FYNNEI. Trimming removed 7 bases from V and 0 bases from J, with 13 bases in between. The CDR3 contains 14 residues. In DNA form, the CDR3 reads TGTGCCAGCACACCGACCACAGTCTCCTACGAGCAGTACTTC. This codes for CASTPTTVSYEQYF.

The genes are TRBV2 and TRBJ1-4; weak D call: TRBD1 (6 bases). The CDR3 runs to 14 residues. V lost 6 bases and J lost 8, with 16 bases in between. In germline, CDR1 is SNHLY, CDR2 FYNNEI. CDR3 loop: CASSSNRVGEKLFF. DNA for the CDR3: TGTGCCAGCAGCTCAAACAGGGTTGGGGAAAAACTGTTTTTT.

This chain connects TRBV7-8 to TRBJ2-7; no definite D call. CDR3 size: 15 residues. Germline V CDR1 and CDR2: SGHVS, FQNEAQ. V dropped 4 bases and J dropped 1 base, with 14 bases sitting between them. CDR3 residues: CASSSVEIWSYEQYF. The CDR3 DNA reads TGTGCCAGCAGCTCCGTGGAGATTTGGTCCTACGAGCAGTACTTC.

The rearrangement links TRBV19 to TRBJ1-2; 12 bases agree with TRBD1. The CDR3 runs to 13 residues. Germline trimming cut 5 bases from V and 14 bases from J; bases unmatched to any gene: 9. CDR1 is LNHDA and CDR2 is SQIVND in the germline V gene (reference sequence). CDR3 region: CASSAPGQGARTF. The DNA for the CDR3 is TGTGCCAGTAGTGCCCCGGGACAGGGGGCGCGGACCTTC.

This chain connects TRBV3-1 (or the pseudogene TRBV3-2) to TRBJ2-3; a weak D match, TRBD1 (5 bases). Trimming removed 0 bases at V and 3 bases at J, with 10 bases between. The CDR3 totals 15 residues. Germline CDR1 reads LGHDT; CDR2 reads YNNKEL (reference sequence). In nucleotides, the CDR3 is TGTGCCAGCAGCCAAGATACAGGATTTACAGATACGCAGTATTTT. Its protein is CASSQDTGFTDTQYF.

In this sample, this clone turned up a few times. The chain couples TRBV27 to TRBJ2-3, with 7 bases fitting TRBD2. The CDR3 is 15 residues long. V dropped 5 bases and J dropped 6; count of bases not matched to a gene: 11. Germline assignment: CDR1 MNHEY and CDR2 SMNVEV (reference sequence). CDR3 sequence reads: CASSPGGRWSDTQYF. The CDR3 DNA follows: TGTGCCAGCAGTCCGGGGGGACGGTGGTCGGATACGCAGTATTTT.

V gene TRBV6-2 or TRBV6-3 combines with J gene TRBJ1-1, with 9 bases lining up with TRBD1. Unmatched junction bases numbered 5, after V lost 5 bases and J lost 1 base. This CDR3 is built from 15 residues. The germline V gene has CDR1 MNHEY and CDR2 SVGEGT. CDR3 region: CASSHRGRGNTEAFF. Written as DNA, the CDR3 is TGTGCCAGCAGTCACAGGGGGCGTGGGAACACTGAAGCTTTCTTT.

The chain is built from TRBV27 and TRBJ1-1, with TRBD1 identical over 8 bases. The CDR3 spans 17 residues. V gave up 5 bases and J gave up 3 bases; unmatched junction bases: 14. The germline V gene encodes CDR1 MNHEY and CDR2 SMNVEV (reference sequence). Here the CDR3 reads CASSHGPSTGEDTEAFF. The CDR3 DNA reads as TGTGCCAGCAGTCACGGACCGTCGACAGGGGAGGACACTGAAGCTTTCTTT.

This chain uses TRBV7-9 with TRBJ2-7, with D possibly matching TRBD1 (6 bases). CDR1 and CDR2 from the germline V gene are SEHNR and FQNEAQ (reference sequence). This CDR3 is 15 amino acids long. V lost 6 bases and J 2 bases, leaving 17 bases between the germline ends. This CDR3 is CASSNRDTSTYEQYF. Here the CDR3 DNA reads TGTGCCAGCAGTAACAGGGACACATCTACCTACGAGCAGTACTTC.

The V gene is TRBV19, the J gene TRBJ2-1, with TRBD1 as a possible D gene (5 bases). With 0 bases removed from V and 4 bases from J, the gap between germline ends came to 10 bases. Germline V lookup: CDR1 LNHDA, CDR2 SQIVND (reference sequence). The CDR3 runs to 15 residues. The CDR3 reads CASSIEARVYNEQFF. The CDR3 nucleotides read TGTGCCAGTAGTATAGAGGCCAGGGTATACAATGAGCAGTTCTTC.